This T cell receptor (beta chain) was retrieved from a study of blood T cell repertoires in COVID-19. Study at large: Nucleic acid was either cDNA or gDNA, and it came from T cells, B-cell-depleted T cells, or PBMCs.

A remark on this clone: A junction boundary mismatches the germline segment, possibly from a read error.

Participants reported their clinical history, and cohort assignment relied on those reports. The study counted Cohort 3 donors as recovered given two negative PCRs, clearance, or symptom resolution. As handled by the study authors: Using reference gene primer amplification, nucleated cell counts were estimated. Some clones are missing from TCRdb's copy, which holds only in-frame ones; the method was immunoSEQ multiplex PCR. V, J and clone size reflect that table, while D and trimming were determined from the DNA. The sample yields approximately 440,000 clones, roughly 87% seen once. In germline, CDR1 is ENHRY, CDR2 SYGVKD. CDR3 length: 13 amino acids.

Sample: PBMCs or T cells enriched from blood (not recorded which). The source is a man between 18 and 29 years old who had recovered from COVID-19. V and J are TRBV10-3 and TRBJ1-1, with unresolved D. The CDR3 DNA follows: TGTGCCATCAGTGATGGAGGGAACGCTGAAGCTTTCTTT. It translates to CAISDGGNAEAFF.